The 24 T cell receptor beta chains listed next were all sequenced from one sample in a study of T cell responses to AZD1222 COVID-19 vaccine. Generated by immunoSEQ multiplex PCR, the TCRdb table keeps only in-frame clones and is missing some. The sample consists of approximately 150,000 clones, approximately 89% of them appearing once. The source was peripheral blood, collected 28 days after the second AZD1222 dose. These receptors all stem from an adult who received the AZD1222 COVID-19 vaccine.

The J gene is TRBJ1-5, the V gene TRBV30; D gene ambiguous. V was trimmed by 3 bases and J by 3 bases, leaving 9 bases between them. The CDR3 contains 13 residues. Germline V gene data show CDR1 as GTSNPN and CDR2 as SVGIG (reference sequence). The CDR3 loop reads CAWSGEYNQPQHF. The CDR3 DNA is TGTGCCTGGAGCGGGGAATACAATCAGCCCCAGCATTTT.

The V gene is TRBV4-2, the J gene TRBJ2-6; 8 bases are a match to TRBD1. The germline V gene has CDR1 LGHNA and CDR2 YNFKEQ. CDR3 length: 18 residues. With 1 base clipped from V and 0 bases from J, the junction kept 5 bases outside the gene matches. CDR3: CASSQGGQAISGANVLTF. Written as DNA, the CDR3 is TGTGCCAGCAGCCAAGGGGGACAGGCGATCTCTGGGGCCAACGTCCTGACTTTC.

The J gene is TRBJ2-3, the V gene TRBV14, with D unclear. Germline V gene lookup returns CDR1 SGHDN and CDR2 FVKESK. The CDR3 has 15 residues. Trimming took off 4 bases at V and 0 bases at J, with 11 bases between the two ends. The CDR3 DNA reads as TGTGCCAGCAGCCGCCGATCATCTAGCACAGATACGCAGTATTTT. It codes for CASSRRSSSTDTQYF.

CDR3 DNA sequence: TGTGCCAGCAGCTCTTCGGACAGGGTAAATCAGCCCCAGCATTTT. Translated: CASSSSDRVNQPQHF. The chain couples TRBV5-5 to TRBJ1-5; 8 bases are a match to TRBD1. The J segment lost 4 bases and the V segment lost 3 bases, leaving 6 bases of the junction unmatched. Germline V gene sequence: CDR1 SGHKS, CDR2 YYEKEE (reference sequence). This CDR3 region has 15 residues.

This chain links TRBV5-8 with TRBJ1-1; no clear D. Per the germline V gene, CDR1 is SGHTS and CDR2 is YDEGEE. This CDR3 region has 12 residues. V lost 4 bases, J lost 8 bases, and 12 bases lay in between. CDR3 region: CASSRSKDEAFF. The CDR3 DNA reads TGTGCCAGCAGCCGTTCAAAGGACGAAGCTTTCTTT.

The gene calls are TRBV2 and TRBJ1-5; 8 nucleotides line up with TRBD1. This CDR3 spans 13 amino acids. The germline V gene encodes CDR1 SNHLY and CDR2 FYNNEI. V was clipped by 5 bases and J by 7 bases; unmatched bases: 4. CDR3 sequence (DNA): TGTGCCAGCAGTCAGGGGGCGAAGCAGCCCCAGCATTTT. As protein: CASSQGAKQPQHF.

This chain links TRBV30 with TRBJ1-1; D not resolved. V lost 6 bases to trimming and J lost 4 bases, with 9 bases between them. The length of the CDR3 is 11 residues. The V gene's germline CDR1 is GTSNPN and CDR2 SVGIG (reference sequence). The CDR3 is CACSAPTEAFF. CDR3 nucleotides: TGTGCCTGCTCTGCTCCCACTGAAGCTTTCTTT.

The chain has TRBV15 and TRBJ1-1, with 7 bases identical to TRBD1. Germline loops: CDR1 LNHNV, CDR2 YYDKDF (reference sequence). Trimming took 4 bases from V and 3 from J; bases not matched to a gene: 17. The CDR3 has 18 amino acids. The CDR3 DNA is TGTGCCACCAGCATCAGACAGGGAACGACTCGTTTGGACACTGAAGCTTTCTTT. This translates into CATSIRQGTTRLDTEAFF.

J is TRBJ2-1 and V is TRBV9; 7 positions agree with TRBD2. Per the germline V gene, CDR1 is SGDLS and CDR2 is YYNGEE. Trimming took 2 bases from V and 0 from J; bases not matched to a gene: 5. There are 16 residues in the CDR3. Here the CDR3 reads CASSVSGGSSYNEQFF. CDR3 sequence (DNA): TGTGCCAGCAGCGTCTCGGGGGGATCCTCCTACAATGAGCAGTTCTTC.

The chain employs TRBV18 and TRBJ1-1; 8 bases agree with TRBD1. V dropped 4 bases and J dropped 1; count of bases not matched to a gene: 2. CDR1 KGHSH and CDR2 LQKENI come from the germline V gene. CDR3 length: 14 amino acids. CDR3 region: CASSRGTGNTEAFF. As DNA, the CDR3 is TGTGCCAGCTCACGAGGGACAGGGAACACTGAAGCTTTCTTT. The full variable domain, in which reference TRBV18 and TRBJ1-1 provide the parts outside the CDR3, is NAGVMQNPRHLVRRRGQEARLRCSPMKGHSHVYWYRQLPEEGLKFMVYLQKENIIDESGMPKERFSAEFPKEGPSILRIQQVVRGDSAAYFCASSRGTGNTEAFFGQGTRLTVV.

J is TRBJ2-2 and V is TRBV9; a weak D match, TRBD2 (5 bases). This CDR3 is built from 12 residues. The germline V gene encodes CDR1 SGDLS and CDR2 YYNGEE. V was trimmed by 4 bases and J by 6 bases, leaving 7 bases between them. Written as DNA, the CDR3 is TGTGCCAGCAGCTCGCGGGCCGGGGAGCTGTTTTTT. It is translated as CASSSRAGELFF.

The chain uses TRBV10-2 and TRBJ1-4, with a tentative D call TRBD1 (5 bases). Germline V CDR1 and CDR2: WSHSY, SAAADI. Trimming removed 0 bases from V and 0 bases from J, with 11 bases in between. This CDR3 contains 17 residues. The CDR3 sequence: CASSESGWGATNEKLFF. The CDR3 DNA reads as TGCGCCAGCAGTGAGTCCGGATGGGGGGCAACTAATGAAAAACTGTTTTTT.

The chain employs TRBV10-3 and TRBJ1-1; no reliable D call. Deletions cut 0 bases from V and 4 bases from J, with 12 bases between. Germline loops: CDR1 ENHRY, CDR2 SYGVKD. The CDR3 is made up of 15 amino acids. The CDR3 spells CAISESTKVATEAFF. The CDR3 DNA follows: TGTGCCATCAGTGAGTCGACGAAAGTGGCCACTGAAGCTTTCTTT.

This rearrangement joins TRBV5-5 to TRBJ1-1; D not certain. From germline, CDR1 is SGHKS and CDR2 YYEKEE (reference sequence). Trimming pared 4 bases from V and 5 bases from J, leaving 12 bases between. This CDR3 is 13 amino acids long. CDR3 sequence: CASSPEGFTEAFF. The CDR3 DNA sequence: TGTGCCAGCAGCCCCGAAGGATTTACTGAAGCTTTCTTT.

This clone showed up just a few times. The CDR3 sequence is CASSYGLAGGEQYF. As DNA, the CDR3 is TGTGCCAGCAGTTACGGACTAGCGGGAGGCGAGCAGTACTTC. The chain combines TRBV6-2 or TRBV6-3 with TRBJ2-7, with TRBD2 identical over 14 bases. Unmatched junction bases numbered 0, after V lost 2 bases and J lost 6 bases. The CDR3 runs 14 residues. Germline CDR1 MNHEY, CDR2 SVGEGT.

The V gene is TRBV30, the J gene TRBJ2-7; 9 positions agree with TRBD2. Germline V gene lookup returns CDR1 GTSNPN and CDR2 SVGIG (reference sequence). This CDR3 contains 16 residues. Trimming cost V 2 bases and J 0 bases; bases outside gene matches: 8. CDR3: CAWSLGAGGPSYEQYF. The CDR3 DNA follows: TGTGCCTGGAGTTTGGGGGCGGGAGGGCCCTCCTACGAGCAGTACTTC.

In DNA, the CDR3 is TGTGCCAGCAGCTTGTGGACAACCACCGGGGAGCTGTTTTTT. It yields the protein CASSLWTTTGELFF. This chain joins TRBV5-5 and TRBJ2-2; the D gene is possibly TRBD1 (5 bases). CDR3 length equals 14 residues. The V end was cut by 1 base, the J end by 4 bases, with 8 bases between. The germline V gene encodes CDR1 SGHKS and CDR2 YYEKEE (reference sequence).

The gene calls are TRBV2 and TRBJ1-4, with 7 positions matching TRBD1. With V trimmed by 7 bases and J by 8 bases, 16 bases remained unmatched. From germline, CDR1 is SNHLY and CDR2 FYNNEI. The CDR3 spans 16 residues. CDR3 loop: CASNLLGDSRREKLFF. The CDR3, as DNA: TGTGCCAGCAATCTCTTAGGGGACAGCAGAAGAGAAAAACTGTTTTTT.

The rearrangement joins TRBV21-1 to TRBJ1-2; the D call TRBD1 from the table was never checked on the DNA. TRBV21-1 is deemed a pseudogene. The CDR3 length is 16 residues. CDR3 sequence reads: CASSKDPGQGLYGYTF. CDR3 DNA: TGTGCCAGCAGCAAAGACCCGGGACAGGGACTCTATGGCTACACCTTC.

The V and J genes are TRBV7-9 and TRBJ2-7; D may be TRBD2 (5 bases). Germline assignment: CDR1 SEHNR and CDR2 FQNEAQ (reference sequence). With 3 bases removed from V and 0 bases from J, the gap between germline ends came to 15 bases. The CDR3 has 16 amino acids. CDR3 in DNA: TGTGCCAGCAGCTTCGGTGGCGGGTTTAGCTCCTACGAGCAGTACTTC. Protein sequence: CASSFGGGFSSYEQYF. Full variable domain (outside the CDR3, taken from reference TRBV7-9 and TRBJ2-7): DTGVSQNPRHKITKRGQNVTFRCDPISEHNRLYWYRQTLGQGPEFLTYFQNEAQLEKSRLLSDRFSAERPKGSFSTLEIQRTEQGDSAMYLCASSFGGGFSSYEQYFGPGTRLTVT.

CDR3: CASSKPVRGAEAFF. CDR3 bases: TGTGCCAGCAGCAAACCCGTCAGGGGGGCTGAAGCTTTCTTT. The gene calls are TRBV21-1 and TRBJ1-1; the table assigns TRBD1, which was not confirmed against the DNA. TRBV21-1 is assigned pseudogene status. This CDR3 has 14 amino acids.

The V gene is TRBV4-3, the J gene TRBJ2-1; 7 bases are shared with TRBD1. Germline V gene sequence: CDR1 LGHNA, CDR2 YSLEER. This CDR3 contains 16 residues. V shed 5 bases and J 0 bases; nucleotides not matched to a gene: 7. CDR3 DNA: TGCGCCAGCAGCTTGGACAGGCGAACCTCCTACAATGAGCAGTTCTTC. This translates into CASSLDRRTSYNEQFF.

This chain links TRBV11-2 with TRBJ2-3, with a possible D match to TRBD2 (5 bases). The germline V gene has CDR1 SGHAT and CDR2 FQNNGV. The CDR3 is 18 amino acids. V shed 7 bases and J shed 2 bases, with 25 bases lying between them. CDR3 sequence: CASTRRGTGFRDTDTQYF. CDR3 DNA: TGTGCCAGCACCCGGCGAGGAACGGGATTCAGAGACACAGATACGCAGTATTTT.

CDR3 protein: CASSQGRGGGDQPQHF. The DNA for the CDR3 is TGTGCCAGCAGCCAAGGTCGGGGAGGAGGGGATCAGCCCCAGCATTTT. The gene calls are TRBV28 and TRBJ1-5, with D possibly being TRBD1 (5 bases). V gave up 6 bases and J gave up 5 bases, with 20 bases separating them. The CDR3 covers 16 residues. Germline V gene lookup returns CDR1 MDHEN and CDR2 SYDVKM.